Presented here are 5 T cell receptor beta chains from one specimen sequenced in a study of identical twins. Each CDR3 protein gets one entry after TCRdb re-called the 5' RACE reads with MiXCR. The sample has fewer than 650,000 distinct CDR3 sequences, 9.6% seen once. These sequences were also reported in another study, on yellow fever vaccine responses in identical twins.

Material: PBMCs. These receptor sequences come from a woman between 18 and 29 years old in good health.

This clonotype was observed a handful of times. This chain joins TRBV7-9 and TRBJ2-1; D is unresolved. Per germline, CDR1 SEHNR and CDR2 FQNEAQ (reference sequence). The CDR3 covers 12 residues. Deletions cut 5 bases from V and 6 bases from J, with 8 bases between. Written as DNA, the CDR3 is TGTGCCAGCAGCCACGGTATCAATGAGCAGTTCTTC. Translating gives CASSHGINEQFF. The full variable domain, completed using reference TRBV7-9 and TRBJ2-1, is DTGVSQNPRHKITKRGQNVTFRCDPISEHNRLYWYRQTLGQGPEFLTYFQNEAQLEKSRLLSDRFSAERPKGSFSTLEIQRTEQGDSAMYLCASSHGINEQFFGPGTRLTVL.

The genes are TRBV27 and TRBJ2-3; possible D gene TRBD1, 5 bases. V lost 2 bases to trimming and J lost 1 base, with 7 bases between them. Germline CDR1 MNHEY, CDR2 SMNVEV (reference sequence). The CDR3 extends over 14 amino acids. The CDR3 DNA reads TGTGCCAGCAGTTTACTGACAGGCACAGATACGCAGTATTTT. Translating gives CASSLLTGTDTQYF.

There are many counts of this clonotype. The gene calls are TRBV12-3 or TRBV12-4 and TRBJ1-5, with D possibly TRBD1 on 5 matching bases. V lost 6 bases to trimming and J lost 6 bases, with 12 bases between them. The CDR3 has 13 residues. In DNA form, the CDR3 reads TGTGCCAGCAGCGTCAGGGAAAGTCAGCCCCAGCATTTT. Translation: CASSVRESQPQHF.

The table lists this clonotype with a few counts. The V call is TRBV11-1, the J call TRBJ2-5; 7 bases fit TRBD2. This CDR3 has 14 amino acids. Unmatched junction bases numbered 8, after V lost 8 bases and J lost 2 bases. Germline CDR1 is SGHAT and CDR2 is FQDESV (reference sequence). CDR3 sequence reads: CASSTGGIQETQYF. CDR3 nucleotides: TGTGCCAGCTCTACCGGGGGGATTCAAGAGACCCAGTACTTC.

The chain couples TRBV29-1 to TRBJ2-1, with 11 bases identical to TRBD2. The CDR3 length is 14 residues. In germline, CDR1 is SQVTM, CDR2 ANQGSEA. V shed 6 bases, J shed 9 bases, and the junction held 10 bases outside the gene matches. The CDR3 sequence is CSVTTSGIGAEQFF. CDR3 nucleotides: TGCAGCGTCACGACTAGCGGGATTGGGGCTGAGCAGTTCTTC.